This TCR beta chain was profiled in a study of shared clonotypes between healthy human individuals. Over several immunoSEQ plates, each subset's genomic DNA was distributed in even portions. Some clones are missing from TCRdb's copy, which holds only in-frame ones; the method was immunoSEQ multiplex PCR. The data hold approximately 2,000,000 clones, with 85% to 95% observed a single time. Every donor was a Caucasian adult from Nashville, Tennessee. The CDR3 extends over 12 amino acids. Germline V gene sequence: CDR1 SGDLS, CDR2 YYNGEE. With V trimmed by 1 base and J by 12 bases, 4 bases remained unmatched. Points from the study as a whole: Unshared clonotypes carried lower generation probabilities than those common to all four donors. The expectation was that sequencing depth would affect clonotype sharing among donors.

This clone was seen once. Antigen: not known. The V and J genes are TRBV9 and TRBJ2-3, with 8 bases aligning to TRBD2. This TCR was sampled from a man younger than 35 in good health. Some clones in this sample may be carry-over from other donors' samples. The specimen sequenced was naive CD4+ T cells from PBMCs. Stated subset: CD45RA+ positively selected. The CDR3 DNA sequence: TGTGCCAGCAGCGTACAAGCGGGAGCCCAGTATTTT. Translated, it gives CASSVQAGAQYF.